Listed below are T cell receptor beta chains from one sample, sequenced in a study of blood T cell repertoires in COVID-19. The repertoire was sequenced with immunoSEQ multiplex PCR; TCRdb's copy has only in-frame clones and lacks some. Of 220,000 or so clones detected, approximately 83% appear once; the ten largest clones hold approximately 3.1%. Sequenced input: PBMCs or T cells enriched from blood (not recorded which). All receptors derive from a woman aged 60-75 years who had recovered from COVID-19. Each CDR3 is given with its conserved first and last residue. D genes are given only for firm matches. Where a row states a size, it is once, few, many or the class of an expanded clone; other rows omit it.

J gene: TRBJ1-4; V gene: TRBV7-2; clone size: -; D gene: TRBD1; CDR3 protein: CASSSNRDRGRGEKLFF; CDR3 DNA: TGTGCCAGCAGTTCCAACCGGGACAGGGGACGGGGAGAAAAACTGTTTTTT
J gene: TRBJ2-2; V gene: TRBV7-7; clone size: -; D gene: TRBD1; CDR3 protein: CASSYGTGGAGELFF; CDR3 DNA: TGTGCCAGCAGCTACGGGACAGGGGGGGCCGGGGAGCTGTTTTTT
J gene: TRBJ2-1; V gene: TRBV6-5; clone size: -; D gene: TRBD2; CDR3 protein: CASTPGGEGRGEQFF; CDR3 DNA: TGTGCCAGCACCCCAGGCGGGGAGGGAAGGGGTGAGCAGTTCTTC
J gene: TRBJ2-7; V gene: TRBV3-1/TRBV3-2; clone size: -; D gene: TRBD2; CDR3 protein: CASSRGTSGSSYEQYF; CDR3 DNA: TGTGCCAGCAGCCGGGGGACTAGCGGGAGTTCCTACGAGCAGTACTTC
J gene: TRBJ2-1; V gene: TRBV28; clone size: few; D gene: TRBD1; CDR3 protein: CASSFFRTGSDEQFF; CDR3 DNA: TGTGCCAGCAGTTTCTTCCGGACAGGGTCCGATGAGCAGTTCTTC
J gene: TRBJ2-5; V gene: TRBV5-1; clone size: -; D gene: TRBD1; CDR3 protein: CASSLAFGQGSGETQYF; CDR3 DNA: TGCGCCAGCAGCTTGGCCTTTGGACAGGGGTCAGGAGAGACCCAGTACTTC
J gene: TRBJ2-3; V gene: TRBV7-2; clone size: -; D gene: TRBD1; CDR3 protein: CASGGQGYSRTDTQYF; CDR3 DNA: TGTGCCAGCGGGGGACAGGGCTATTCCCGCACAGATACGCAGTATTTT
J gene: TRBJ1-5; V gene: TRBV15; clone size: -; D gene: TRBD1; CDR3 protein: CATSIWGQGSFQPQHF; CDR3 DNA: TGTGCCACCAGCATTTGGGGACAGGGGTCCTTTCAGCCCCAGCATTTT
J gene: TRBJ2-5; V gene: TRBV24-1; clone size: -; D gene: TRBD2; CDR3 protein: CATGTTGTSGQETQYF; CDR3 DNA: TGTGCCACCGGAACTACCGGGACTAGCGGCCAAGAGACCCAGTACTTC
J gene: TRBJ1-2; V gene: TRBV7-2; clone size: -; D gene: -; CDR3 protein: CASSPATVGYTF; CDR3 DNA: TGTGCCAGCAGCCCCGCTACCGTCGGCTACACCTTC
J gene: TRBJ2-5; V gene: TRBV20-1; clone size: -; D gene: TRBD2; CDR3 protein: CSASYPGGGETQYF; CDR3 DNA: TGCAGTGCTAGTTATCCGGGAGGGGGGGAGACCCAGTACTTC
J gene: TRBJ2-7; V gene: TRBV11-2; clone size: -; D gene: TRBD1; CDR3 protein: CASIIGTGSSYEQYF; CDR3 DNA: TGTGCCAGCATTATAGGGACAGGGAGCTCCTACGAGCAGTACTTC
J gene: TRBJ1-2; V gene: TRBV6-2/TRBV6-3; clone size: -; D gene: TRBD1; CDR3 protein: CASSYHRGASSNYGYTF; CDR3 DNA: TGTGCCAGCAGTTACCACAGGGGCGCAAGCAGTAACTATGGCTACACCTTC
J gene: TRBJ2-5; V gene: TRBV7-9; clone size: -; D gene: -; CDR3 protein: CASSLVPSGPETQYF; CDR3 DNA: TGTGCCAGCAGCTTAGTGCCCTCGGGTCCAGAGACCCAGTACTTC
J gene: TRBJ1-1; V gene: TRBV25-1; clone size: once; D gene: TRBD1; CDR3 protein: CASSDWTGMAFF; CDR3 DNA: TGTGCCAGCAGTGACTGGACAGGGATGGCTTTCTTT
J gene: TRBJ2-6; V gene: TRBV5-4; clone size: -; D gene: TRBD1; CDR3 protein: CASFMPPGGAGANVLTF; CDR3 DNA: TGTGCCAGCTTCATGCCTCCAGGGGGCGCTGGGGCCAACGTCCTGACTTTC
J gene: TRBJ1-1; V gene: TRBV12-3/TRBV12-4; clone size: medium-sized; D gene: TRBD1; CDR3 protein: CASRAMGQYEAFF; CDR3 DNA: TGTGCCAGCAGGGCTATGGGACAGTATGAAGCTTTCTTT
J gene: TRBJ1-2; V gene: TRBV6-5; clone size: -; D gene: TRBD1; CDR3 protein: CASSYTGQGDYGYTF; CDR3 DNA: TGTGCCAGCAGTTACACGGGACAGGGGGACTATGGCTACACCTTC
J gene: TRBJ2-3; V gene: TRBV5-1; clone size: once; D gene: -; CDR3 protein: CASSLLGQGGTDTQYF; CDR3 DNA: TGCGCCAGCAGCTTGCTGGGCCAAGGGGGCACAGATACGCAGTATTTT
J gene: TRBJ1-2; V gene: TRBV7-9; clone size: -; D gene: TRBD1; CDR3 protein: CASSRGPGQGDGYTF; CDR3 DNA: TGTGCCAGCAGCCGAGGACCGGGACAGGGGGATGGCTACACCTTC
J gene: TRBJ2-2; V gene: TRBV6-1; clone size: -; D gene: TRBD2; CDR3 protein: CASSVTSGSGTGELFF; CDR3 DNA: TGTGCCAGCAGTGTGACTAGCGGGAGTGGCACCGGGGAGCTGTTTTTT
J gene: TRBJ1-2; V gene: TRBV3-1/TRBV3-2; clone size: few; D gene: TRBD1; CDR3 protein: CASSQRTGSNYGYTF; CDR3 DNA: TGTGCCAGCAGCCAGAGGACAGGATCTAACTATGGCTACACCTTC
J gene: TRBJ1-1; V gene: TRBV6-1; clone size: -; D gene: -; CDR3 protein: CASSEGQGFYTEAFF; CDR3 DNA: TGTGCCAGCAGTGAAGGTCAGGGATTCTACACTGAAGCTTTCTTT
J gene: TRBJ2-7; V gene: TRBV7-2; clone size: once; D gene: -; CDR3 protein: CASSLDPAYEQYF; CDR3 DNA: TGTGCCAGCAGCTTAGATCCCGCCTACGAGCAGTACTTC
J gene: TRBJ1-2; V gene: TRBV5-8; clone size: -; D gene: -; CDR3 protein: CASSWWDIRVNYGYTF; CDR3 DNA: TGTGCCAGCAGCTGGTGGGATATCAGGGTTAACTATGGCTACACCTTC
J gene: TRBJ2-7; V gene: TRBV27; clone size: few; D gene: -; CDR3 protein: CASSQLPDSPAYEQYF; CDR3 DNA: TGTGCCAGCAGTCAACTACCCGACAGCCCAGCCTACGAGCAGTACTTC